The subject of this entry is one T cell receptor (beta chain). Its target is unknown. This sample stems from a study of T cells in localized non-small cell lung cancer. Points from the study as a whole: Adjacent lung exhibited a median of approximately 50 among the 100 most abundant tumor clones.

TCRdb's copy holds only in-frame clones and misses some; the assay was immunoSEQ multiplex PCR. The sample has about 9,800 clones, around 41% seen once. This CDR3 comprises 14 residues. Germline CDR1 reads GTSNPN; CDR2 reads SVGIG (reference sequence). V was clipped by 2 bases and J by 8 bases, with 18 bases between them. This TCR was recovered from a woman aged 35 to 70 with stage I lung adenocarcinoma. The chain links TRBV30 to TRBJ1-1, with D possibly TRBD1 on 5 matching bases. Sequencing was performed on lymph node tissue, taken before any cancer treatment. Here the CDR3 reads CAWSPRWPGAEAFF. The DNA of the CDR3 is TGTGCCTGGAGTCCCCGGTGGCCTGGGGCAGAAGCTTTCTTT.